Sequencing of this T cell receptor (beta chain) was carried out in a study of CD8+CD57+ T cells in acquired aplastic anemia. Whole-study context: The average read count for CD4+ cells in healthy donors was some 9.9 million.

CDR1 and CDR2 (germline): MNHEY, SVGAGI. Trimming at V came to 8 bases and at J to 6 bases, leaving 8 bases not matched to a gene. The CDR3 is 14 amino acids. Profiles of TCR beta VDJ and CDR3 were generated from a genomic DNA template. TCRdb itself ran the reads through MiXCR, one entry per CDR3 protein. The sample consists of about 220,000 distinct CDR3 sequences, 34% of them appearing once. This clonotype occurred many times. The rearrangement uses TRBV6-5 and TRBJ2-1; 9 positions match TRBD1. Sequencing used sorted CD4+, CD8+, or CD8+CD57+ T cells (not recorded which) from PBMCs. This clonotype was sampled from a human donor in good health, serving as a control. The CDR3 coding sequence is TGTGCCAGCCGTCGGGGGACAGGGATCAATGAGCAGTTCTTC. It codes for CASRRGTGINEQFF.